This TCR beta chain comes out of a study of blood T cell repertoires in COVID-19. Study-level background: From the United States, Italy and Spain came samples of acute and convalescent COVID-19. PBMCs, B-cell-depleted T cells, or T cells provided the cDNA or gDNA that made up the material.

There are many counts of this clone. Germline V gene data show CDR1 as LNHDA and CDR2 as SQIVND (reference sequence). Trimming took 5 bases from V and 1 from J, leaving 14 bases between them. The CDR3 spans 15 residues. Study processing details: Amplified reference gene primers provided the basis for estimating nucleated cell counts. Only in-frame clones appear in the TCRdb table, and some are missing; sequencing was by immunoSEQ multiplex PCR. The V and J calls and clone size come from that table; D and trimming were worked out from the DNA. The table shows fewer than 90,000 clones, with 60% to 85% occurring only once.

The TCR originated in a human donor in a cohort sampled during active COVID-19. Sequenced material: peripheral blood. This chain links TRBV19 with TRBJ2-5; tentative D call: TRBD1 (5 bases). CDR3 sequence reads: CASSRTGFPQETQYF. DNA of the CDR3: TGTGCCAGTAGTCGTACAGGATTCCCCCAAGAGACCCAGTACTTC.